These 20 T cell receptor beta chains share one sample of origin, sequenced in a study of CD8+ T cells in alopecia areata. The authors extracted RNA and reverse transcribed it into cDNA as the sequencing template. Assay: immunoSEQ multiplex PCR; the TCRdb copy retains only in-frame clones and omits some. The sample comprises around 97,000 clones, around 59% of which are singletons, and around 8.8% rests with the top ten. The sample was CD4+ T cells sorted from blood. These receptors were collected from a human donor in good health.

This clone has only one observation. The V call is TRBV29-1, the J call TRBJ2-3; D might be TRBD1 or TRBD2, each matching 6 bases. The CDR3 loop spans 15 amino acids. V lost 7 bases and J lost 0, with 17 bases in between. CDR1 and CDR2 (germline): SQVTM, ANQGSEA. CDR3 loop: CSATEGGTSTDTQYF. CDR3 sequence (DNA): TGCAGCGCCACGGAGGGGGGCACTAGCACAGATACGCAGTATTTT.

The chain combines TRBV7-2 with TRBJ1-1; D gene ambiguous. There are 13 residues in the CDR3. Germline CDR1 SGHTA, CDR2 FQGNSA. V was clipped by 3 bases and J by 0 bases, with 5 bases between them. CDR3 sequence (DNA): TGTGCCAGCAGCTTTCAGTTGAACACTGAAGCTTTCTTT. Translation: CASSFQLNTEAFF. Complete variable domain (other parts from reference TRBV7-2 and TRBJ1-1): GAGVSQSPSNKVTEKGKDVELRCDPISGHTALYWYRQSLGQGLEFLIYFQGNSAPDKSGLPSDRFSAERTGGSVSTLTIQRTQQEDSAVYLCASSFQLNTEAFFGQGTRLTVV.

This clone was detected ten times or more. The genes are TRBV18 and TRBJ2-1; TRBD2 matches at 9 bases. The CDR3 covers 17 residues. The V and J ends lost 3 bases and 0 bases, in that order; junction bases with no gene match: 6. The germline V gene has CDR1 KGHSH and CDR2 LQKENI. The CDR3, as DNA: TGTGCCAGCTCACCTACCAGCGGGGGGAGCTCCTACAATGAGCAGTTCTTC. Protein: CASSPTSGGSSYNEQFF.

This chain joins TRBV30 and TRBJ1-1; unclear D gene. Trimming pared 2 bases from V and 1 base from J, leaving 5 bases between. The germline gives CDR1 GTSNPN, CDR2 SVGIG (reference sequence). The CDR3 has 12 residues. In DNA form, the CDR3 reads TGTGCCTGGAGTAAGGGGAACACTGAAGCTTTCTTT. It encodes CAWSKGNTEAFF. The complete variable domain, with remaining parts taken from reference TRBV30 and TRBJ1-1, reads SQTIHQWPATLVQPVGSPLSLECTVEGTSNPNLYWYRQAAGRGLQLLFYSVGIGQISSEVPQNLSASRPQDRQFILSSKKLLLSDSGFYLCAWSKGNTEAFFGQGTRLTVV.

About this clone: Relative to the germline gene, one junction end is altered; a read error may explain this. V gene TRBV6-1 combines with J gene TRBJ1-5, with TRBD1 matching 7 bases. This CDR3 is built from 16 residues. Germline assignment: CDR1 MNHNS and CDR2 SASEGT. Here the CDR3 DNA reads TGTGCCAGCAGCGAAGGGACAGTAGGGTTCGGTCAGCCCCAGCATTTT. Translation: CASSEGTVGFGQPQHF.

With respect to this clone: One end of the junction varies from germline; a read error may be responsible. The V call is TRBV28, the J call TRBJ2-7, with 7 bases aligning to TRBD2. The CDR3 consists of 17 residues. CDR1 MDHEN and CDR2 SYDVKM come from the germline V gene. This chain's CDR3 is CASSLFRAAGSEYGQYF. CDR3 DNA sequence: TGTGCCAGCAGTTTATTCAGGGCAGCGGGGAGTGAGTACGGGCAGTACTTC.

This clone counts as medium-sized (0.01 to 0.1%). This chain joins TRBV25-1 and TRBJ2-3; no definite D call. The germline V gene encodes CDR1 MGHDK and CDR2 SYGVNS. Trimming cost V 4 bases and J 1 base, with 9 bases left between them. The CDR3 spans 14 residues. CDR3 sequence (DNA): TGTGCCAGCAGTGGGTCCCGTGGCACAGATACGCAGTATTTT. Residues: CASSGSRGTDTQYF.

V usage is TRBV7-6 and J usage is TRBJ2-5; D gene ambiguous. The V gene's germline CDR1 is SGHVS and CDR2 FNYEAQ. V lost 1 base and J lost 4, with 4 bases in between. The CDR3 runs to 12 residues. The CDR3 DNA follows: TGTGCCAGCAGCTTAGTAAGAGAGACCCAGTACTTC. The encoded protein is CASSLVRETQYF.

The chain uses TRBV10-3 and TRBJ2-7, with D possibly being TRBD1 or TRBD2 (6 bases each). Germline CDR1 ENHRY, CDR2 SYGVKD. V lost 3 bases, J lost 2 bases, and 11 bases lay in between. The CDR3 length is 14 residues. The DNA of the CDR3 is TGTGCCATCAGTGATAGGGGGGTCCCCTACGAGCAGTACTTC. Its protein product is CAISDRGVPYEQYF.

This clone has more than one count but fewer than ten. The chain uses TRBV7-9 and TRBJ2-1, with 15 bases that match TRBD2. Germline V gives CDR1 SEHNR, CDR2 FQNEAQ (reference sequence). V lost 3 bases, J lost 10 bases, and 4 bases stayed unmatched. This CDR3 region has 15 residues. CDR3 DNA sequence: TGTGCCAGCAGCTTTCCCGGGACTAGCGGGGGGGAGCAGTTCTTC. Translated: CASSFPGTSGGEQFF.

The V call is TRBV7-2, the J call TRBJ2-3; TRBD2 aligns across 10 bases. The CDR3 runs to 14 residues. CDR1 SGHTA and CDR2 FQGNSA come from the germline V gene. With V trimmed by 5 bases and J by 3 bases, 2 bases remained unmatched. CDR3 in amino acids: CASSAGLATDTQYF. The CDR3 DNA sequence: TGTGCCAGCAGCGCGGGACTAGCGACAGATACGCAGTATTTT.

This clone was counted only a few times. The chain is built from TRBV4-3 and TRBJ1-2, with a tentative D call TRBD1 (6 bases). V was clipped by 4 bases and J by 5 bases, with 17 bases between them. The germline CDR1 and CDR2 sequences are LGHNA and YSLEER. The CDR3 runs 15 residues. DNA of the CDR3: TGCGCCAGCAGCCCGCGACAGGCTGGGGTATATGGCTACACCTTC. Amino acids: CASSPRQAGVYGYTF.

This clone was counted between two and nine times. The rearrangement links TRBV29-1 to TRBJ1-1; D gene unclear. CDR3 length equals 11 residues. Trimming removed 7 bases from V and 2 bases from J, with 8 bases in between. CDR1 and CDR2 from the germline V gene are SQVTM and ANQGSEA. The CDR3 loop reads CSGRGNTEAFF. In DNA form, the CDR3 reads TGCAGCGGGCGGGGAAACACTGAAGCTTTCTTT.

The rearrangement uses TRBV6-5 and TRBJ2-5; D ambiguous. The V gene lost 6 bases and the J gene lost 2 bases, with 13 bases spanning the gap. Per germline, CDR1 MNHEY and CDR2 SVGAGI. The CDR3 sequence is 14 residues long. The CDR3 DNA reads as TGTGCCAGCAGCCAAAATGGGCGGCAAGAGACCCAGTACTTC. It encodes CASSQNGRQETQYF.

This clone appeared a few times. V is TRBV5-1 and J is TRBJ2-2; D gene unclear. Germline V CDR1 and CDR2: SGHRS, YFSETQ. This CDR3 spans 16 amino acids. V was trimmed by 3 bases and J by 1 base, leaving 13 bases between them. The CDR3 loop is CASSSPISRNTGELFF. CDR3 nucleotide sequence: TGCGCCAGCAGCTCCCCAATTTCAAGGAACACCGGGGAGCTGTTTTTT.

V and J are TRBV4-2 and TRBJ2-5; 9 bases are a match to TRBD1. Trimming took 1 base from V and 5 from J; bases not matched to a gene: 5. There are 15 residues in the CDR3. CDR1 and CDR2 from the germline V gene are LGHNA and YNFKEQ. In nucleotides, the CDR3 is TGTGCCAGCAGCCAAGGGACAGGGGATCTCGAGACCCAGTACTTC. This gives the protein CASSQGTGDLETQYF.

This clone was observed a few times. The rearrangement uses TRBV5-6 and TRBJ1-2, with D maybe TRBD1 (5 bases). The CDR3 runs 14 residues. Trimming left V 4 bases short and J 1 base short, with 11 bases between. Germline lookup yields CDR1 SGHDT and CDR2 YYEEEE. The CDR3: CASSLGGINYGYTF. The CDR3 bases are TGTGCCAGCAGCCTGGGGGGTATTAACTATGGCTACACCTTC.

This clone showed up just a few times. The rearrangement uses TRBV25-1 and TRBJ2-3; D not resolved. This CDR3 contains 13 residues. Germline values: CDR1 MGHDK, CDR2 SYGVNS. V was shortened by 2 bases and J by 4 bases, with 7 bases between the two germline ends. The CDR3 DNA follows: TGTGCCAGCAGTGAAAACAATGCAGATACGCAGTATTTT. Residues: CASSENNADTQYF.

This chain links TRBV15 with TRBJ2-5; TRBD1 matches at 7 bases. In germline, CDR1 is LNHNV, CDR2 YYDKDF (reference sequence). Trimming took 0 bases from V and 0 from J; bases not matched to a gene: 1. The CDR3 spans 15 residues. The CDR3 DNA sequence: TGTGCCACCAGCAGAGAGGGACAGTACCAAGAGACCCAGTACTTC. Its translation: CATSREGQYQETQYF. Full variable domain (remainder filled in from reference TRBV15 and TRBJ2-5): DAMVIQNPRYQVTQFGKPVTLSCSQTLNHNVMYWYQQKSSQAPKLLFHYYDKDFNNEADTPDNFQSRRPNTSFCFLDIRSPGLGDTAMYLCATSREGQYQETQYFGPGTRLLVL.

The chain combines TRBV29-1 with TRBJ2-3; D gene ambiguous. CDR1 is SQVTM and CDR2 is ANQGSEA in the germline V gene. Trimming took 6 bases from V and 4 from J, leaving 17 bases between them. The length of the CDR3 is 14 residues. Written as DNA, the CDR3 is TGCAGCGTCTTAGACGACCAGACTCCAGATACGCAGTATTTT. This gives the protein CSVLDDQTPDTQYF.